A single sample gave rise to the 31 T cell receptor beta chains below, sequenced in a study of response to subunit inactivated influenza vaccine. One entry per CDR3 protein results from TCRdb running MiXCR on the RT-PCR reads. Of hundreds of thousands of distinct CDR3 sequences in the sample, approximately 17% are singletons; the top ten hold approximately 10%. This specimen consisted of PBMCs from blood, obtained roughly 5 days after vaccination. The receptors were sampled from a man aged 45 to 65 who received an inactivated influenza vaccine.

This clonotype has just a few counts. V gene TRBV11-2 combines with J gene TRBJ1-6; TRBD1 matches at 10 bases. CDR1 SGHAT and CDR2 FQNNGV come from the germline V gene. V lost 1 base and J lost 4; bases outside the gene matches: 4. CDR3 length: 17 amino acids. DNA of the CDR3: TGTGCCAGCAGCTTAGGGACAGGGGGAGTGTATAATTCACCCCTCCACTTT. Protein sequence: CASSLGTGGVYNSPLHF.

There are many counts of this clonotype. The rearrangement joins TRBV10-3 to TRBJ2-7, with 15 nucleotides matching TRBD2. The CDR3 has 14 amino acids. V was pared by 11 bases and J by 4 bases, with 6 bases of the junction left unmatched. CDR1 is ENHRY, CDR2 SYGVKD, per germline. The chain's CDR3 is CASRTSGGVYEQYF. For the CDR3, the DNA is TGTGCCTCCCGGACTAGCGGGGGGGTGTACGAGCAGTACTTC.

The CDR3 sequence: CASSSGPGRGNTDTQYF. CDR3 bases: TGTGCCAGCAGTTCCGGCCCGGGACGAGGAAACACAGATACGCAGTATTTT. The chain joins TRBV12-3 or TRBV12-4 to TRBJ2-3, with D perhaps matching TRBD1 or TRBD2 (5 bases each). The V end lost 4 bases, the J end lost 2 bases, and 19 bases lay between the germline ends. The CDR3 runs to 17 residues.

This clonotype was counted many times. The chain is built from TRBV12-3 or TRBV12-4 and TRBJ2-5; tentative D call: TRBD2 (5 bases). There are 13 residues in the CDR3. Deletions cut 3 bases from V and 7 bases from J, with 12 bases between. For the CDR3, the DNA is TGTGCCAGCAGTTTGAGGGAGCTCGGGACCCAGTACTTC. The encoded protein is CASSLRELGTQYF.

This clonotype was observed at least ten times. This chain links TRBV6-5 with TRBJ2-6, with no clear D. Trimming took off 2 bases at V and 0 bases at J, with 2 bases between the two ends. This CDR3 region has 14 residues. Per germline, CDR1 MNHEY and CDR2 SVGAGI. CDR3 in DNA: TGTGCCAGCAGTTACAGCTCTGGGGCCAACGTCCTGACTTTC. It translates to CASSYSSGANVLTF.

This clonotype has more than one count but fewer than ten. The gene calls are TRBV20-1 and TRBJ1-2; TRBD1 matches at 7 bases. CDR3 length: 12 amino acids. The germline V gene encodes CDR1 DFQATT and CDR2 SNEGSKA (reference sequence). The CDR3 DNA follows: TGCAGGGCGCCAGGGGGAATCTATGGCTACACCTTC. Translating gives CRAPGGIYGYTF.

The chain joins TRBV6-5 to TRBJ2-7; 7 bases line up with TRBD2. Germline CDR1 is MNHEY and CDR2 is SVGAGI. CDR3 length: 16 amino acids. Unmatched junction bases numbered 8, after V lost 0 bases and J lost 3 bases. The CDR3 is CASSYSMASGLYEQYF. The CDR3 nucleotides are TGTGCCAGCAGTTACTCGATGGCTAGCGGACTCTACGAGCAGTACTTC.

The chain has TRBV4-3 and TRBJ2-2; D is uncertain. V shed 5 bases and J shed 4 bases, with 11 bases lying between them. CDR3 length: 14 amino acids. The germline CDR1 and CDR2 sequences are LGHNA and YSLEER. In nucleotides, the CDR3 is TGCGCCAGCAGCATACAAAGGATCACCGGGGAGCTGTTTTTT. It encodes CASSIQRITGELFF.

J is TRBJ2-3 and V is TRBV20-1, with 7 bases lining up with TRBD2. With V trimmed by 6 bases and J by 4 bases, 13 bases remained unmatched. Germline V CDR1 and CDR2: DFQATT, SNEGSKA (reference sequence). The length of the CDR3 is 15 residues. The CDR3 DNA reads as TGCAGTGCGGCCCATAGGGAGGGTATTGCAGATACGCAGTATTTT. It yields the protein CSAAHREGIADTQYF.

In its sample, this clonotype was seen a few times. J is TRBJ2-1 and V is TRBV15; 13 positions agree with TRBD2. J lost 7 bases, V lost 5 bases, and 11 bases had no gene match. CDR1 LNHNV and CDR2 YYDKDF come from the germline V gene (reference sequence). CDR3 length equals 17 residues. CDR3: CATSASTGTSGKNEQFF. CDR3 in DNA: TGTGCCACCAGCGCCTCAACCGGGACTAGCGGGAAGAATGAGCAGTTCTTC. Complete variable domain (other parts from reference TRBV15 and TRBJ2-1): DAMVIQNPRYQVTQFGKPVTLSCSQTLNHNVMYWYQQKSSQAPKLLFHYYDKDFNNEADTPDNFQSRRPNTSFCFLDIRSPGLGDTAMYLCATSASTGTSGKNEQFFGPGTRLTVL.

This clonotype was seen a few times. The CDR3 loop is CASRLTSGVSYEQYF. The DNA of the CDR3 is TGTGCCAGCAGGCTAACCTCAGGGGTCTCCTACGAGCAGTACTTC. The chain links TRBV12-3 or TRBV12-4 to TRBJ2-7, with a tentative D call TRBD1 (6 bases). V lost 6 bases and J 0 bases, leaving 15 bases between the germline ends. The CDR3 is 15 amino acids.

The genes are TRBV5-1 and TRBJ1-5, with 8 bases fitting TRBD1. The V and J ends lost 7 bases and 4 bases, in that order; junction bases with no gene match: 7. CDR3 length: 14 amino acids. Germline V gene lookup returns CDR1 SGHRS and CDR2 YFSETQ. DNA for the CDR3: TGCGCCAGCTGCCCCGGACAGGGAAATCAGCCCCAGCATTTT. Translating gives CASCPGQGNQPQHF. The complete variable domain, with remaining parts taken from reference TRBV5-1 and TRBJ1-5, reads KAGVTQTPRYLIKTRGQQVTLSCSPISGHRSVSWYQQTPGQGLQFLFEYFSETQRNKGNFPGRFSGRQFSNSRSEMNVSTLELGDSALYLCASCPGQGNQPQHFGDGTRLSIL.

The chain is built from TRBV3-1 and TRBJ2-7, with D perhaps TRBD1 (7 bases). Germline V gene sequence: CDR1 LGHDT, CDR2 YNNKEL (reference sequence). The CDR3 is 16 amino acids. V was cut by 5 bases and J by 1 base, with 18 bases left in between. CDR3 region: CASSSQGGRSSYEQYF. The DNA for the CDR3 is TGTGCCAGCAGCTCCCAGGGGGGTCGGAGTTCCTACGAGCAGTACTTC.

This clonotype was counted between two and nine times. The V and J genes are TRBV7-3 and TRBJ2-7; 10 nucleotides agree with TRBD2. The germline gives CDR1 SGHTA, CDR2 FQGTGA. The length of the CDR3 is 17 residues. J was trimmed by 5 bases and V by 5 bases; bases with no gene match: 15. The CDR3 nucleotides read TGTGCCAGCAGCCCTACCGCTAGCGGGAGTAGAAATGACGAGCAGTACTTC. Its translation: CASSPTASGSRNDEQYF.

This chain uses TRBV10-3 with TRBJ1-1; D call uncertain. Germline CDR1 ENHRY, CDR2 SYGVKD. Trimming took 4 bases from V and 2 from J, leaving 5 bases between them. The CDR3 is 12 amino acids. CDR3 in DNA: TGTGCCATCAGTGCCTTAAACACTGAAGCTTTCTTT. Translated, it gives CAISALNTEAFF.

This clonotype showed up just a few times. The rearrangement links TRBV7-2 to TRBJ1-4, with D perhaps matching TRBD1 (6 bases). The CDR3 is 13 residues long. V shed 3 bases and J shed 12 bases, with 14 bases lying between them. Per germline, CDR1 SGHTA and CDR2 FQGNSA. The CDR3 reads CASSLVQGIELFF. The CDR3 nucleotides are TGTGCCAGCAGCTTGGTGCAGGGGATAGAACTGTTTTTT.

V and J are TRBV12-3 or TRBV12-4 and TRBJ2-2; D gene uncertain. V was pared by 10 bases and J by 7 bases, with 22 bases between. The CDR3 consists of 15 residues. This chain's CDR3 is CANKLGSVIGGELFF. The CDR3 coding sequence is TGTGCCAACAAATTAGGATCAGTGATCGGCGGGGAGCTGTTTTTT.

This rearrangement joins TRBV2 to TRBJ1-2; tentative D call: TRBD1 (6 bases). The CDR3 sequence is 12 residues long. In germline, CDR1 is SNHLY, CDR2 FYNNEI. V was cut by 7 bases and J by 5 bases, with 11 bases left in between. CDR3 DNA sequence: TGTGCCAGCAAAGGACAGCTATATGGCTACACCTTC. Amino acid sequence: CASKGQLYGYTF.

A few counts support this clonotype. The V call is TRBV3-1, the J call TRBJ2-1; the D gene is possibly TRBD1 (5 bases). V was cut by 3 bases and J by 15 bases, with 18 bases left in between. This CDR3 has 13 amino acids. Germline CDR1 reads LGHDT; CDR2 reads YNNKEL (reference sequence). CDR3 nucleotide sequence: TGTGCCAGCAGCCACGATCTAGGGGCAAATAGGTTCTTC. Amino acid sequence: CASSHDLGANRFF.

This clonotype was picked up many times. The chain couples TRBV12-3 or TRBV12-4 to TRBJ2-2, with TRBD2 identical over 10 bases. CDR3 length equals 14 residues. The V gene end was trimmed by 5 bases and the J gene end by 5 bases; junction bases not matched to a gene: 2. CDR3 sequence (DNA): TGTGCCAGCAGTCCGGGACTAGCGACCGGGGAGCTGTTTTTT. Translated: CASSPGLATGELFF.

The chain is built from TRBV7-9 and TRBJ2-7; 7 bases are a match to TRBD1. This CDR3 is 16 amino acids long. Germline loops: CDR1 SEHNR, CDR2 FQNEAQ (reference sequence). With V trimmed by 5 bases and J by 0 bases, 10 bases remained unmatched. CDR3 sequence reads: CASSPKGGQSSYEQYF. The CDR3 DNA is TGTGCCAGCAGCCCAAAAGGGGGCCAAAGCTCCTACGAGCAGTACTTC.

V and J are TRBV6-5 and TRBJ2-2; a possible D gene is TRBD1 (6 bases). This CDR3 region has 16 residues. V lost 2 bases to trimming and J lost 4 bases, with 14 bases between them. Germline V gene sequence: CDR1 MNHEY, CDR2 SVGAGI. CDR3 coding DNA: TGTGCCAGCAGTTACCTCACAGGGTTGGGCACCGGGGAGCTGTTTTTT. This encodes CASSYLTGLGTGELFF.

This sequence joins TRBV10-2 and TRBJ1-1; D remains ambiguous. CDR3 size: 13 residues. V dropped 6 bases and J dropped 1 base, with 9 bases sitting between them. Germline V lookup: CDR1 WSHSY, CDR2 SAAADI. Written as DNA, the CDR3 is TGCGCCAGCAGGCCCCAGGAGAACACTGAAGCTTTCTTT. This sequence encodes CASRPQENTEAFF.

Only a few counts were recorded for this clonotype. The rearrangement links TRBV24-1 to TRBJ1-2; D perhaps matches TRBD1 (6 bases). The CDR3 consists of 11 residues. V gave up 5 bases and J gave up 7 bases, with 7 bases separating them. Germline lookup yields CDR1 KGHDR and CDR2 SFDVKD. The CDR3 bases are TGTGCCACCAGTGCGGGGGCTGGCTACACCTTC. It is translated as CATSAGAGYTF.

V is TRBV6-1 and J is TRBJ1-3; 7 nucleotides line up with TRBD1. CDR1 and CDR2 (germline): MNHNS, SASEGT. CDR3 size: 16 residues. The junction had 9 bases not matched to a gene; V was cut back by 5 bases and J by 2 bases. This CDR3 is CASSPPGQVPGNTIYF. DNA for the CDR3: TGTGCCAGCAGTCCACCTGGACAGGTTCCTGGAAACACCATATATTTT.

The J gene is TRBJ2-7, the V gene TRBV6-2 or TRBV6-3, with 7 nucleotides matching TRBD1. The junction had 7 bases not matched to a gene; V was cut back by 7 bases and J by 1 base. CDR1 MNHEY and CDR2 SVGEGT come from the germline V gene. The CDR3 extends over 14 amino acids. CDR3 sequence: CASTRQGTSYEQYF. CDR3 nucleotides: TGTGCCAGCACCCGACAGGGTACTTCCTACGAGCAGTACTTC.

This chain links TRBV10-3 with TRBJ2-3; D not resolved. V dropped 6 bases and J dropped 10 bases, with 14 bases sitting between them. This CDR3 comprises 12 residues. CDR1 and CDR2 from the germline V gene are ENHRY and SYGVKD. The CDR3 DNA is TGTGCCATCAGCGACGGCCGTACCCCGCAGTATTTT. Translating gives CAISDGRTPQYF.

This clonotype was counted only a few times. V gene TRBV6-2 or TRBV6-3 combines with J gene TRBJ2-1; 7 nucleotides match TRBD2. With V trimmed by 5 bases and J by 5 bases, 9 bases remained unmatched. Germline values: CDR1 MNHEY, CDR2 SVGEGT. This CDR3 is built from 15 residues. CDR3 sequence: CASSPSGMGNNEQFF. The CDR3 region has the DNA TGTGCCAGCAGTCCGAGCGGGATGGGAAACAATGAGCAGTTCTTC.

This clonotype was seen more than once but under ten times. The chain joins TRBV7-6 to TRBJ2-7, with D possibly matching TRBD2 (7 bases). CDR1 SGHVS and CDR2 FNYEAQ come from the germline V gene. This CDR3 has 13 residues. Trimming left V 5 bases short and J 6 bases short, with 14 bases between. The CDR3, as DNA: TGTGCCAGCAGCCCCGTCGGGGGGCGCGAGCAGTACTTC. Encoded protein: CASSPVGGREQYF.

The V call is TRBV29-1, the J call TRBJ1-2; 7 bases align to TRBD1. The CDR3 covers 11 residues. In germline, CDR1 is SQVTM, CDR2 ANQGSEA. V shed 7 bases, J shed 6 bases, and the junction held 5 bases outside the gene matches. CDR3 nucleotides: TGCAGCGGCGAGGGACAGAATGGCTACACCTTC. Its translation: CSGEGQNGYTF.

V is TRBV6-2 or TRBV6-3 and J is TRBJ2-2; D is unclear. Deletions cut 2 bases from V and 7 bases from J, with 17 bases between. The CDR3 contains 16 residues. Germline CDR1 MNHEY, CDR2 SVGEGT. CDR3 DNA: TGTGCCAGCAGTTACCACCGACCCCTAATCGGCGGGGAGCTGTTTTTT. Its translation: CASSYHRPLIGGELFF.